The next 20 T cell receptor beta chains were all read from a single sample in a study of Graves' ophthalmopathy and Graves' hyperthyroidism. Amplification from RNA transcripts yielded the TCR beta CDR3 regions. First-round RT-PCR with HTBI primers preceded a second-round multiplex PCR. Each CDR3 protein gets one entry after TCRdb re-called the multiplex PCR reads with MiXCR. The sample comprises roughly 600,000 distinct CDR3 sequences, just under 40% of which are singletons, and less than 4.5% rests with the top ten. Sample: peripheral blood or thyroid tissue (not recorded which). The receptors were gathered from an adult man with Graves' hyperthyroidism.

At least ten counts were recorded for this clonotype. The CDR3 loop is CASSSHRDRGVMAYEQYF. For the CDR3, the DNA is TGTGCCAGCAGCTCCCACCGGGACAGGGGAGTAATGGCCTACGAGCAGTACTTC. This chain connects TRBV7-9 to TRBJ2-7, with 10 bases aligning to TRBD1. Trimming took 4 bases from V and 2 from J; bases not matched to a gene: 14. Germline CDR1 reads SEHNR; CDR2 reads FQNEAQ (reference sequence). The CDR3 length is 18 residues. The whole variable domain, filled in from reference TRBV7-9 and TRBJ2-7, reads DTGVSQNPRHKITKRGQNVTFRCDPISEHNRLYWYRQTLGQGPEFLTYFQNEAQLEKSRLLSDRFSAERPKGSFSTLEIQRTEQGDSAMYLCASSSHRDRGVMAYEQYFGPGTRLTVT.

This clonotype has only a few counts. The chain is built from TRBV28 and TRBJ2-7, with TRBD2 identical over 9 bases. Germline-derived CDR1 and CDR2 are MDHEN and SYDVKM. Trimming at V came to 1 base and at J to 2 bases, leaving 3 bases not matched to a gene. CDR3 size: 15 residues. CDR3 coding DNA: TGTGCCAGCAGTTTATCTCTAGCGGGAACCTACGAGCAGTACTTC. Protein sequence: CASSLSLAGTYEQYF.

This clonotype was observed a few times. The chain links TRBV3-1 to TRBJ2-5, with 11 bases identical to TRBD2. Per germline, CDR1 LGHDT and CDR2 YNNKEL (reference sequence). V was clipped by 4 bases and J by 5 bases; unmatched bases: 6. The CDR3 length is 15 residues. The CDR3 sequence: CASSPLLAGVETQYF. The CDR3 DNA sequence: TGTGCCAGCAGCCCCCTACTAGCGGGGGTTGAGACCCAGTACTTC.

The genes are TRBV20-1 and TRBJ1-1; D possibly corresponds to TRBD1 (6 bases). Looked up from germline, CDR1 is DFQATT and CDR2 is SNEGSKA (reference sequence). This CDR3 is built from 10 residues. V lost 6 bases and J lost 8, with 10 bases in between. The CDR3 loop reads CSARDMEAFF. The DNA for the CDR3 is TGCAGTGCGAGGGACATGGAAGCTTTCTTT.

This clonotype was counted many times. The chain is built from TRBV6-5 and TRBJ2-5; D tentatively fits TRBD1 or TRBD2 (5 bases each). There are 14 residues in the CDR3. Trimming left V 5 bases short and J 1 base short, with 11 bases between. Germline CDR1 MNHEY, CDR2 SVGAGI. CDR3 DNA: TGTGCCAGCAGTCTCGGGGCTTTCCAAGAGACCCAGTACTTC. Amino acid sequence: CASSLGAFQETQYF.

This clonotype has at least ten counts. The V and J genes are TRBV4-1 and TRBJ2-5; 7 bases agree with TRBD1. The CDR3 consists of 15 residues. The germline CDR1 and CDR2 sequences are MGHRA and YSYEKL. With V trimmed by 4 bases and J by 2 bases, 7 bases remained unmatched. The CDR3 DNA reads TGCGCCAGCAGCCGACACACAGGGGAGCAAGAGACCCAGTACTTC. Its protein product is CASSRHTGEQETQYF.

A note on this clonotype: Its ends do not fully match the called genes, so a read error is possible. This rearrangement joins TRBV24-1 to TRBJ1-5, with 7 bases aligning to TRBD1. The CDR3 sequence is 14 residues long. Germline loops: CDR1 KGHDR, CDR2 SFDVKD. CDR3 amino acids: CATSGRTGDQLQHF. In DNA form, the CDR3 reads TGTGCCACCAGTGGAAGGACAGGCGATCAGCTCCAGCATTTT.

The chain links TRBV5-1 to TRBJ1-4; 8 bases agree with TRBD1. V shed 4 bases and J 10 bases; nucleotides not matched to a gene: 6. This CDR3 contains 13 residues. Germline CDR1 reads SGHRS; CDR2 reads YFSETQ. The CDR3 spells CASSPTGGGKLFF. The CDR3 DNA reads as TGCGCCAGCAGCCCCACAGGGGGAGGAAAACTGTTTTTT.

This clonotype was seen at least ten times. DNA of the CDR3: TGTGCCAGCAGTGAATATTTACAGGGGGTTAATTCACCCCTCCACTTT. Residues: CASSEYLQGVNSPLHF. V usage is TRBV25-1 and J usage is TRBJ1-6; 8 bases match TRBD1. This CDR3 comprises 16 residues. Germline CDR1 MGHDK, CDR2 SYGVNS. V was clipped by 0 bases and J by 6 bases; unmatched bases: 4.

This clonotype was seen only once. This CDR3 is CASGGPNEQYF. CDR3 coding DNA: TGTGCCAGCGGGGGACCTAATGAGCAGTACTTC. The chain employs TRBV9 and TRBJ2-7; possibly TRBD1 or TRBD2 for D (5 bases each). Germline lookup yields CDR1 SGDLS and CDR2 YYNGEE. The CDR3 consists of 11 residues. With 7 bases removed from V and 7 bases from J, the gap between germline ends came to 12 bases.

The chain couples TRBV2 to TRBJ1-4, with TRBD1 matching 7 bases. The CDR3 has 13 amino acids. With 2 bases clipped from V and 10 bases from J, the junction kept 4 bases outside the gene matches. CDR1 SNHLY and CDR2 FYNNEI come from the germline V gene. The CDR3 spells CASSETGVGKLFF. In nucleotides, the CDR3 is TGTGCCAGCAGTGAAACAGGGGTCGGAAAACTGTTTTTT.

This clonotype came up many times. The J gene is TRBJ1-2, the V gene TRBV13, with a tentative D call TRBD1 (6 bases). Per germline, CDR1 PRHDT and CDR2 FYEKMQ (reference sequence). Trimming took 0 bases from V and 5 from J, leaving 16 bases between them. The CDR3 is 16 residues long. The CDR3 DNA reads TGTGCCAGCAGCTTAGGCGCCAGGGGAAGGGGGTATGGCTACACCTTC. As protein: CASSLGARGRGYGYTF. Supplemented by reference TRBV13 and TRBJ1-2, the full variable domain reads AAGVIQSPRHLIKEKRETATLKCYPIPRHDTVYWYQQGPGQDPQFLISFYEKMQSDKGSIPDRFSAQQFSDYHSELNMSSLELGDSALYFCASSLGARGRGYGYTFGSGTRLTVV.

Comment on this clonotype: A much larger clone sits a single nucleotide away, making a read error possible. V gene TRBV2 combines with J gene TRBJ1-5; 9 bases are shared with TRBD1. Germline lookup yields CDR1 SNHLY and CDR2 FYNNEI. The trim removed 5 bases at V and 5 bases at J, leaving 10 bases unmatched. CDR3 length equals 16 residues. CDR3 loop: CASSTLRQGGDQPQHF. In nucleotides, the CDR3 is TGTGCCAGCAGTACCCTCCGACAGGGGGGGGATCAGCCCCAGCATTTT. The whole variable domain, remainder taken from reference TRBV2 and TRBJ1-5, is EPEVTQTPSHQVTQMGQEVILRCVPISNHLYFYWYRQILGQKVEFLVSFYNNEISEKSEIFDDQFSVERPDGSNFTLKIRSTKLEDSAMYFCASSTLRQGGDQPQHFGDGTRLSIL.

The gene calls are TRBV5-1 and TRBJ2-3; TRBD1 agrees at 7 bases. Trimming at V came to 6 bases and at J to 6 bases, leaving 7 bases not matched to a gene. Germline CDR1 and CDR2: SGHRS and YFSETQ. The CDR3 sequence is 13 residues long. The CDR3 DNA sequence: TGCGCCAGCAACACAGGGGATAAGGATACGCAGTATTTT. As protein: CASNTGDKDTQYF.

Worth noting for this clonotype: A single base separates this from a much larger clone, so it may be a read error. The chain is built from TRBV7-8 and TRBJ2-7; 7 bases are a match to TRBD1. The CDR3 is 14 amino acids. Germline CDR1 is SGHVS and CDR2 is FQNEAQ. Unmatched junction bases numbered 2, after V lost 3 bases and J lost 0 bases. The CDR3 spells CASSFTGASYEQYF. As DNA, the CDR3 is TGTGCCAGCAGCTTTACAGGGGCCTCCTACGAGCAGTACTTC.

This clonotype was counted between two and nine times. The J gene is TRBJ2-1, the V gene TRBV7-9; 12 bases map to TRBD2. The V gene's germline CDR1 is SEHNR and CDR2 FQNEAQ (reference sequence). The CDR3 contains 17 residues. J lost 4 bases, V lost 5 bases, and 9 bases had no gene match. In nucleotides, the CDR3 is TGTGCCAGCAGCCCCAACCTAGCGGGAGGGGCGTACAATGAGCAGTTCTTC. Residues: CASSPNLAGGAYNEQFF.

The gene calls are TRBV7-8 and TRBJ2-3; perhaps TRBD2 as D (6 bases). Trimming removed 4 bases from V and 2 bases from J, with 19 bases in between. The CDR3 is 17 amino acids. Germline V CDR1 and CDR2: SGHVS, FQNEAQ. DNA for the CDR3: TGTGCCAGCAGCTCCCACGTTACAGGCGGGAACACAGATACGCAGTATTTT. It yields the protein CASSSHVTGGNTDTQYF.

Many counts were recorded for this clonotype. The chain employs TRBV6-6 and TRBJ1-6; TRBD1 matches at 7 bases. There are 15 residues in the CDR3. Germline V gene data show CDR1 as MNHNY and CDR2 as SVGAGI (reference sequence). V shed 2 bases, J shed 4 bases, and the junction held 2 bases outside the gene matches. For the CDR3, the DNA is TGTGCCAGCAGTTACCTGGGACAGTATAATTCACCCCTCCACTTT. This gives the protein CASSYLGQYNSPLHF.

Of note for this clonotype: Germline is not matched at one junction end, which may reflect a read error. The rearrangement joins TRBV29-1 to TRBJ1-6; D unclear. Germline V lookup: CDR1 SQVTM, CDR2 ANQGSEA. This CDR3 has 15 residues. DNA for the CDR3: TGTGCCAGTAGTTTCGGACGCTCCTATAACTCACTCCTCCACTTT. It encodes CASSFGRSYNSLLHF.

The gene calls are TRBV11-2 and TRBJ2-5; D gene unclear. The DNA end is a closer match to TRBJ2-1, so the J assignment may be wrong. CDR1 is SGHAT and CDR2 is FQNNGV in the germline V gene. The CDR3 loop spans 16 amino acids. The CDR3 nucleotides are TGTGCCAGCAGCTCCTACTTCGTGGGCTCCTACAATGAGCAGTTCTTC. Protein: CASSSYFVGSYNEQFF.